This TCR beta chain appears in the sequencing data of a study of pediatric ulcerative colitis. In the case of this clone: The antigen is undetermined.

The assay was run at survey level. Sequenced by immunoSEQ multiplex PCR; TCRdb stores in-frame clones only, minus some. Among more than 45,000 clones listed, about 89% were seen once. Trimming took off 0 bases at V and 11 bases at J, with 10 bases between the two ends. Germline V gene lookup returns CDR1 DFQATT and CDR2 SNEGSKA (reference sequence). The CDR3 is 11 amino acids. Study-level points and caveats: In rectum, acute severe colitis had expanded clones and less diversity.

The chain combines TRBV20-1 with TRBJ1-1; D call uncertain. The sequence came from a boy aged 5 to 17 who was a control in a study of pediatric ulcerative colitis. The specimen sequenced was blood. CDR3 DNA sequence: TGCAGTGCTAGAGACCCCAATGGGGCTTTCTTT. It specifies CSARDPNGAFF.